This T cell receptor (beta chain) emerged from a study of cytomegalovirus exposure and HLA in healthy donors. Study-level information: Among roughly 180 million T cells, an earlier analysis found 90 million to 130 million unique TCR beta sequences.

The CDR3 loop spans 14 amino acids. V was shortened by 2 bases and J by 7 bases, with 15 bases between the two germline ends. Germline V gene sequence: CDR1 MNHNY, CDR2 SVGAGI (reference sequence). PCR primers comprised 60 Vbeta and 13 Jbeta primers. Clones were sequenced by immunoSEQ multiplex PCR, and TCRdb holds only the in-frame ones, with some missing. The repertoire holds tens of thousands of clones, with around 70% as singletons. A few counts support this clone. The sample taken for sequencing was PBMCs. The rearrangement uses TRBV6-6 and TRBJ2-7, with D possibly TRBD2 on 5 matching bases. The TCR sequence derives from a woman aged 45-65 years in good health and CMV-seronegative. CDR3 in amino acids: CASSYPGLASEQYF. Written as DNA, the CDR3 is TGTGCCAGCAGTTACCCCGGACTGGCCTCGGAGCAGTACTTC.